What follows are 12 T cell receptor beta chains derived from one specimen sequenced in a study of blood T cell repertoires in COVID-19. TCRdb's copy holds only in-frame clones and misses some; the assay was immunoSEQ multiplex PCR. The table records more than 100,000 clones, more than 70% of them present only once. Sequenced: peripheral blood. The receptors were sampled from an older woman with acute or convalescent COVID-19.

The CDR3 loop reads CASSDSGGKDNEQFF. DNA of the CDR3: TGTGCCAGCAGTGATTCGGGGGGCAAAGACAATGAGCAGTTCTTC. The V and J genes are TRBV2 and TRBJ2-1; weak D call: TRBD2 (7 bases). Per the germline V gene, CDR1 is SNHLY and CDR2 is FYNNEI. This CDR3 has 15 residues. V was cut by 3 bases and J by 5 bases, with 14 bases left in between.

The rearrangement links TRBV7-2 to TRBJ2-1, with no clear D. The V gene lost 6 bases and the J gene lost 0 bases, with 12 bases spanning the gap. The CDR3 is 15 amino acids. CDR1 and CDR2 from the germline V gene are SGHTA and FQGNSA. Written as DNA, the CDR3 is TGTGCCAGCAGACGTACTAAAAACTCCTACAATGAGCAGTTCTTC. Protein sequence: CASRRTKNSYNEQFF.

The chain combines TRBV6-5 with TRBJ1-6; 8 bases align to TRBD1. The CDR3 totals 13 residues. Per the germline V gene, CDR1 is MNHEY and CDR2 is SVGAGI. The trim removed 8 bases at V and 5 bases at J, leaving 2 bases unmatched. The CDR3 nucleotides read TGTGCCAGCCGGGGACAGGATAATTCACCCCTCCACTTT. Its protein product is CASRGQDNSPLHF.

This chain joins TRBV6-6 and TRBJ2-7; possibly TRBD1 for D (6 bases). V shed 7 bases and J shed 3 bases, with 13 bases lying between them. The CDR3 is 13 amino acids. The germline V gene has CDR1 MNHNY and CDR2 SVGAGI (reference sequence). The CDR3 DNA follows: TGTGCCAGCACGCCATCACAGGGCTACGAGCAGTACTTC. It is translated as CASTPSQGYEQYF.

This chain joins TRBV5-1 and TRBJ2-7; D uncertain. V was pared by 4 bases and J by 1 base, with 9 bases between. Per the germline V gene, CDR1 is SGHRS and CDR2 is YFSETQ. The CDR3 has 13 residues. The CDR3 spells CASSSTASYEQYF. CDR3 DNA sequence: TGCGCCAGCAGCAGTACTGCTTCCTACGAGCAGTACTTC. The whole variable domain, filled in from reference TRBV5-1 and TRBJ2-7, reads KAGVTQTPRYLIKTRGQQVTLSCSPISGHRSVSWYQQTPGQGLQFLFEYFSETQRNKGNFPGRFSGRQFSNSRSEMNVSTLELGDSALYLCASSSTASYEQYFGPGTRLTVT.

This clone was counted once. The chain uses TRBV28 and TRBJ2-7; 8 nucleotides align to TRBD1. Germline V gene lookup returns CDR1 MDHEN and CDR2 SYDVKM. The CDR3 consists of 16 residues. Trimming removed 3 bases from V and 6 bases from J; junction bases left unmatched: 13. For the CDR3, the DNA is TGTGCCAGCAGTTTCTCTATGAGGACAGGGATCCTCGAGCAGTACTTC. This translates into CASSFSMRTGILEQYF.

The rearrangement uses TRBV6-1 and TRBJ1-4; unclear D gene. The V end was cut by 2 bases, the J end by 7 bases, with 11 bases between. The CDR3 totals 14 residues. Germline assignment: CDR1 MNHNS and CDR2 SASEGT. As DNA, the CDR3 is TGTGCCAGCAGTGAATTGGGGAGCAGTGAAAAACTGTTTTTT. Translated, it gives CASSELGSSEKLFF.

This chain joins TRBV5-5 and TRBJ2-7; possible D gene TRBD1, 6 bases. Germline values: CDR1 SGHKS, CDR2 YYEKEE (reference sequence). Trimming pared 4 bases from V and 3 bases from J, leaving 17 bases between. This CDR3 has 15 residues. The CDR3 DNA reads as TGTGCCAGCAGCCCGGCACCGGACAGATTCTACGAGCAGTACTTC. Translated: CASSPAPDRFYEQYF.

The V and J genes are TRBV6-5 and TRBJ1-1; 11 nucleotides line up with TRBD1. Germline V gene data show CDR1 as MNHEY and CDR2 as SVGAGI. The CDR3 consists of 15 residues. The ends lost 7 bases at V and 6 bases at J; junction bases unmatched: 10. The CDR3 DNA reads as TGTGCCAGCACGGACAGGGGGCTCCCTAGGCCTGAAGCTTTCTTT. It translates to CASTDRGLPRPEAFF.

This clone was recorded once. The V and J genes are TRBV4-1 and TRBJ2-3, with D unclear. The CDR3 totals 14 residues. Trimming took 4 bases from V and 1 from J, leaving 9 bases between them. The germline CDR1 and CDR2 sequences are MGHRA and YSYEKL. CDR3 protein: CASSPQMGTDTQYF. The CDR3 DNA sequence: TGCGCCAGCAGCCCCCAGATGGGCACAGATACGCAGTATTTT.

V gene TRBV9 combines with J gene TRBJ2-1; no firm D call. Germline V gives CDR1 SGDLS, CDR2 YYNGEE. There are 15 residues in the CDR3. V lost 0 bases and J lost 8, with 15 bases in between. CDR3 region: CASSVVGEVGYEQFF. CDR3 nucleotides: TGTGCCAGCAGCGTAGTTGGCGAGGTAGGCTATGAGCAGTTCTTC.

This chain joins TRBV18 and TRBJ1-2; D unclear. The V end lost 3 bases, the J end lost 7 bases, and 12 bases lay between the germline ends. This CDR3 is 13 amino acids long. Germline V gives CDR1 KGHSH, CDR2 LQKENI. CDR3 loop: CASSPLEFGGYTF. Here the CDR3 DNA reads TGTGCCAGCTCACCCCTAGAATTCGGTGGCTACACCTTC.